This entry describes one T cell receptor beta chain. Expressed TCRB transcripts were sequenced because the entire RNA isolate underwent reverse transcription. TCRdb's copy holds only in-frame clones and misses some; the assay was immunoSEQ multiplex PCR. The sample yields roughly 230,000 clones, more than 9% seen once. CDR3 length: 14 residues. Germline values: CDR1 GTSNPN, CDR2 SVGIG (reference sequence). The J segment lost 5 bases and the V segment lost 7 bases, leaving 9 bases of the junction unmatched. These data come from a study of beta chain features in type 1 diabetes. Sequencing used naive CD4+ T cells from blood. The TCR comes from a woman aged 18-35 years in good health. The V and J genes are TRBV30 and TRBJ1-5; TRBD1 matches 9 bases. The chain's CDR3 is CASKGTGSHQPQHF. CDR3 coding DNA: TGTGCCTCCAAAGGGACAGGGTCGCATCAGCCCCAGCATTTT.